The sequence of this T cell receptor beta chain was determined in a study of OX40 agonist ivuxolimab in advanced cancers. About the research overall: Age averaged approximately 60 years (range roughly 23 to 79), and roughly 82% were male. Past anti-PD-1, anti-PD-L1 or anti-CTLA-4 therapy was accepted, and 40% had received some.

The V gene's germline CDR1 is LNHDA and CDR2 SQIVND (reference sequence). V was shortened by 6 bases and J by 4 bases, with 18 bases between the two germline ends. CDR3 length: 15 residues. As concerns this clone: Its antigen remains unidentified.

The study, taken as a whole, reports: More expanded clones were seen, on average, in CD8+ T cells than in CD4+.

The repertoire was sequenced with immunoSEQ multiplex PCR; TCRdb's copy has only in-frame clones and lacks some. The table has about 100,000 clones, approximately 94% seen once; the top ten hold roughly 2.6%. This receptor was taken from an adult with an advanced solid tumor such as melanoma, head and neck, liver or kidney cancer. The sample consisted of CD4+ or CD8+ T cells sorted from blood, taken in a trial of the OX40 agonist ivuxolimab. This sequence joins TRBV19 and TRBJ2-5; a weak D match, TRBD2 (6 bases). The DNA of the CDR3 is TGTGCCAGTAGGGGTAGCGGAACCTGGGGAGAGACCCAGTACTTC. Protein product: CASRGSGTWGETQYF.